The 24 T cell receptor beta chains presented below share a single source sample, sequenced in a study of blood T cell repertoires in COVID-19. The table came from immunoSEQ multiplex PCR; TCRdb's copy has only in-frame clones and leaves some out. The table shows some 48,000 clones, with approximately 88% occurring only once. The sequencing input was peripheral blood. The receptors derive from a human donor in a cohort sampled during active COVID-19.

This chain connects TRBV5-4 to TRBJ1-1; no definite D call. The length of the CDR3 is 14 residues. V was trimmed by 2 bases and J by 2 bases, leaving 10 bases between them. Germline CDR1 and CDR2: SGHNT and YYREEE (reference sequence). The DNA for the CDR3 is TGTGCCAGCAGCTTTACACAGTCAAACACTGAAGCTTTCTTT. Translated, it gives CASSFTQSNTEAFF.

This rearrangement joins TRBV19 to TRBJ1-4; 7 nucleotides line up with TRBD1. The CDR3 sequence is 15 residues long. Germline CDR1 LNHDA, CDR2 SQIVND (reference sequence). The V gene end was trimmed by 6 bases and the J gene end by 8 bases; junction bases not matched to a gene: 12. CDR3 loop: CASSYQTGIEEKLFF. The DNA for the CDR3 is TGTGCCAGTAGCTATCAGACAGGGATTGAGGAAAAACTGTTTTTT.

The chain recombines TRBV29-1 with TRBJ2-1; D call uncertain. The germline CDR1 and CDR2 sequences are SQVTM and ANQGSEA. The CDR3 is 12 amino acids. Trimming shortened V by 3 bases and J by 0 bases, and 3 bases separated the two germline ends. The CDR3 reads CSVESSYNEQFF. The CDR3 DNA sequence: TGCAGCGTTGAGAGCTCCTACAATGAGCAGTTCTTC.

The rearrangement joins TRBV19 to TRBJ2-2; 7 nucleotides match TRBD2. The CDR3 extends over 14 amino acids. V lost 4 bases, J lost 6 bases, and 5 bases stayed unmatched. CDR1 LNHDA and CDR2 SQIVND come from the germline V gene (reference sequence). This chain's CDR3 is CASSTLGGAGELFF. CDR3 DNA: TGTGCCAGTAGTACATTGGGGGGGGCCGGGGAGCTGTTTTTT.

This rearrangement joins TRBV7-2 to TRBJ2-7; 8 bases are a match to TRBD1. Germline CDR1 is SGHTA and CDR2 is FQGNSA. V shed 1 base, J shed 6 bases, and the junction held 5 bases outside the gene matches. The length of the CDR3 is 14 residues. The CDR3 nucleotides are TGTGCCAGCAGCTTAGAGGACAGGGTGGTCGAGCAGTACTTC. It specifies CASSLEDRVVEQYF.

V gene TRBV18 combines with J gene TRBJ2-5; weak D call: TRBD1 (6 bases). CDR1 is KGHSH, CDR2 LQKENI, per germline. With 3 bases removed from V and 5 bases from J, the gap between germline ends came to 13 bases. This CDR3 is built from 14 residues. CDR3: CASSPQQGQETQYF. The CDR3, as DNA: TGTGCCAGCTCACCTCAACAGGGCCAGGAGACCCAGTACTTC. The entire variable domain, with the rest obtained from reference TRBV18 and TRBJ2-5, is as follows: NAGVMQNPRHLVRRRGQEARLRCSPMKGHSHVYWYRQLPEEGLKFMVYLQKENIIDESGMPKERFSAEFPKEGPSILRIQQVVRGDSAAYFCASSPQQGQETQYFGPGTRLLVL.

This clone is a singleton in its sample. The chain employs TRBV28 and TRBJ2-2; 9 bases fit TRBD1. J gave up 5 bases and V 6 bases, and 4 bases lay outside the gene matches. Germline CDR1 and CDR2: MDHEN and SYDVKM. The CDR3 is 14 residues long. The CDR3 DNA reads as TGTGCCAGCAGCTGGGACAGGGAAACCGGGGAGCTGTTTTTT. Its translation is CASSWDRETGELFF.

The chain recombines TRBV19 with TRBJ2-1; 7 nucleotides align to TRBD2. Germline CDR1 LNHDA, CDR2 SQIVND (reference sequence). The CDR3 extends over 16 amino acids. V lost 6 bases to trimming and J lost 5 bases; unmatched junction nucleotides: 13. The CDR3 loop is CASSWGGGLRDNEQFF. The CDR3 DNA is TGTGCCAGTAGCTGGGGGGGAGGCTTGAGGGACAATGAGCAGTTCTTC.

The CDR3 bases are TGTGCCAGCAGCACCCGTTTCCAGGGGGCAGATACGCAGTATTTT. Amino acid sequence: CASSTRFQGADTQYF. The rearrangement links TRBV7-2 to TRBJ2-3; 7 bases are a match to TRBD1. CDR1 is SGHTA and CDR2 is FQGNSA in the germline V gene. V was clipped by 5 bases and J by 4 bases; unmatched bases: 9. The CDR3 spans 15 residues.

This sequence joins TRBV19 and TRBJ2-5, with 7 bases lining up with TRBD2. In germline, CDR1 is LNHDA, CDR2 SQIVND (reference sequence). Unmatched junction bases numbered 9, after V lost 5 bases and J lost 6 bases. The CDR3 length is 14 residues. The CDR3 DNA reads as TGTGCCAGTAGTCCGTGGACTAGTGCGAAGACCCAGTACTTC. It translates to CASSPWTSAKTQYF.

The V gene is TRBV7-2, the J gene TRBJ2-3; weak D call: TRBD2 (5 bases). V was trimmed by 2 bases and J by 2 bases, leaving 11 bases between them. The CDR3 extends over 15 amino acids. Germline loops: CDR1 SGHTA, CDR2 FQGNSA. The CDR3 DNA sequence: TGTGCCAGCAGCTTAAAAACGGGGTTCACAGATACGCAGTATTTT. This encodes CASSLKTGFTDTQYF. The whole variable domain, remainder taken from reference TRBV7-2 and TRBJ2-3, is GAGVSQSPSNKVTEKGKDVELRCDPISGHTALYWYRQSLGQGLEFLIYFQGNSAPDKSGLPSDRFSAERTGGSVSTLTIQRTQQEDSAVYLCASSLKTGFTDTQYFGPGTRLTVL.

This rearrangement joins TRBV7-2 to TRBJ2-1; perhaps TRBD1 as D (6 bases). The V end lost 3 bases, the J end lost 7 bases, and 16 bases lay between the germline ends. The CDR3 spans 15 residues. Germline values: CDR1 SGHTA, CDR2 FQGNSA. In DNA form, the CDR3 reads TGTGCCAGCAGCTTTGGTGGACAGCTGAGAAATGAGCAGTTCTTC. This gives the protein CASSFGGQLRNEQFF. The complete variable domain, with remaining parts taken from reference TRBV7-2 and TRBJ2-1, reads GAGVSQSPSNKVTEKGKDVELRCDPISGHTALYWYRQSLGQGLEFLIYFQGNSAPDKSGLPSDRFSAERTGGSVSTLTIQRTQQEDSAVYLCASSFGGQLRNEQFFGPGTRLTVL.

The chain has TRBV5-6 and TRBJ2-6; D is undetermined. Germline V lookup: CDR1 SGHDT, CDR2 YYEEEE. The germline V and J ends were trimmed by 4 bases and 0 bases, with 8 bases remaining between them. This CDR3 comprises 15 residues. The CDR3 DNA sequence: TGTGCCAGCAGCCGCGTTGGCTCTGGGGCCAACGTCCTGACTTTC. Its protein product is CASSRVGSGANVLTF.

V is TRBV30 and J is TRBJ1-1, with D uncertain. V lost 5 bases to trimming and J lost 5 bases, with 12 bases between them. Germline V gene data show CDR1 as GTSNPN and CDR2 as SVGIG (reference sequence). The CDR3 covers 12 residues. The CDR3: CAWGLKRTEAFF. In DNA, the CDR3 is TGTGCCTGGGGATTGAAGAGGACTGAAGCTTTCTTT.

The V and J genes are TRBV5-1 and TRBJ1-5; TRBD1 matches 7 bases. The CDR3 sequence is 16 residues long. Germline CDR1 is SGHRS and CDR2 is YFSETQ. Trimming at V came to 0 bases and at J to 2 bases, leaving 5 bases not matched to a gene. CDR3 sequence reads: CASSLGPGGGNQPQHF. For the CDR3, the DNA is TGCGCCAGCAGCTTGGGGCCAGGGGGTGGCAATCAGCCCCAGCATTTT. The variable domain in full, completed from reference TRBV5-1 and TRBJ1-5, reads KAGVTQTPRYLIKTRGQQVTLSCSPISGHRSVSWYQQTPGQGLQFLFEYFSETQRNKGNFPGRFSGRQFSNSRSEMNVSTLELGDSALYLCASSLGPGGGNQPQHFGDGTRLSIL.

By share of the sample, this clone is medium-sized. The chain is built from TRBV15 and TRBJ1-1; no reliable D call. The ends were cut back, 4 bases at V and 3 bases at J, with 12 bases in the middle. Germline CDR1 reads LNHNV; CDR2 reads YYDKDF (reference sequence). The CDR3 runs to 14 residues. Written as DNA, the CDR3 is TGTGCCACCAGCAAGACGGGATGGGACACTGAAGCTTTCTTT. Protein sequence: CATSKTGWDTEAFF.

The chain couples TRBV18 to TRBJ1-3; maybe TRBD1 (6 bases). V shed 4 bases and J shed 2 bases, with 15 bases lying between them. The CDR3 spans 16 residues. In germline, CDR1 is KGHSH, CDR2 LQKENI. Here the CDR3 DNA reads TGTGCCAGCTCACGAGGACAGTCCGGGGCTGGAAACACCATATATTTT. This sequence encodes CASSRGQSGAGNTIYF.

V gene TRBV6-5 combines with J gene TRBJ1-1; 7 nucleotides agree with TRBD1. CDR3 length: 15 residues. Losses at the gene ends were 0 bases for V and 3 bases for J; bases not matched to a gene: 4. Germline loops: CDR1 MNHEY, CDR2 SVGAGI. CDR3 residues: CASSYSTGSDTEAFF. The CDR3 region has the DNA TGTGCCAGCAGTTACTCGACAGGGAGTGACACTGAAGCTTTCTTT.

The rearrangement uses TRBV2 and TRBJ1-4, with D perhaps matching TRBD1 (6 bases). This CDR3 is built from 16 residues. Trimming cost V 5 bases and J 5 bases, with 18 bases left between them. Germline assignment: CDR1 SNHLY and CDR2 FYNNEI. DNA for the CDR3: TGTGCCAGCAGTACCCGATGGGGGGGCTCAAATGAAAAACTGTTTTTT. It encodes CASSTRWGGSNEKLFF.

This chain joins TRBV10-3 and TRBJ2-5; TRBD2 matches 9 bases. Trimming cost V 10 bases and J 7 bases; bases outside gene matches: 10. The CDR3 contains 13 residues. Germline lookup yields CDR1 ENHRY and CDR2 SYGVKD. CDR3 loop: CATDSGSTGTQYF. The CDR3, as DNA: TGTGCCACGGATAGCGGGAGCACGGGGACCCAGTACTTC.

The rearrangement links TRBV18 to TRBJ2-7; tentative D call: TRBD1 (5 bases). This CDR3 comprises 13 residues. Germline V CDR1 and CDR2: KGHSH, LQKENI. V was cut by 6 bases and J by 3 bases, with 12 bases left in between. Here the CDR3 DNA reads TGTGCCAGCTCCCTGGAAAGGGGCTACGAGCAGTACTTC. Protein sequence: CASSLERGYEQYF.

The chain joins TRBV24-1 to TRBJ2-1; 8 bases fit TRBD2. The CDR3 is 17 amino acids. The junction had 10 bases not matched to a gene; V was cut back by 4 bases and J by 3 bases. Per the germline V gene, CDR1 is KGHDR and CDR2 is SFDVKD. The CDR3 region is CATSDAKRETYYNEQFF. In DNA form, the CDR3 reads TGTGCCACCAGTGACGCCAAGCGGGAGACTTACTACAATGAGCAGTTCTTC.

This clone was detected only once. The V and J genes are TRBV10-1 and TRBJ1-6; D remains unclear. Germline V lookup: CDR1 WNHNN, CDR2 SYGVQD (reference sequence). This CDR3 has 14 amino acids. Trimming took off 6 bases at V and 8 bases at J, with 14 bases between the two ends. In DNA form, the CDR3 reads TGCGCCAGCAGGGGCGACGGCGGGGATTCACCCCTCCACTTT. This sequence encodes CASRGDGGDSPLHF.

The chain carries TRBV11-2 and TRBJ2-7; tentative D call: TRBD1 (5 bases). CDR1 is SGHAT, CDR2 FQNNGV, per germline. The CDR3 totals 14 residues. The V end lost 3 bases, the J end lost 3 bases, and 12 bases lay between the germline ends. CDR3 sequence: CASSFFPDSYEQYF. CDR3 coding DNA: TGTGCCAGCAGCTTCTTCCCCGACAGCTACGAGCAGTACTTC.